This entry features one T cell receptor beta chain sequence. The data originate from a study of chemoradiotherapy in HPV16-positive cancers. The assay was immunoSEQ multiplex PCR, and TCRdb's table has in-frame clones only and misses some. This table holds more than 850 clones, 70% to 75% found once. The CDR3 extends over 14 amino acids. V was pared by 6 bases and J by 0 bases, with 9 bases between. CDR1 and CDR2 from the germline V gene are LNHDA and SQIVND (reference sequence). Sequencing used tumor tissue, obtained from a patient who underwent chemoradiotherapy. This sequence originates from a human donor with HPV-associated anogenital cancer. The J gene is TRBJ1-3, the V gene TRBV19, with D hard to call. CDR3 DNA sequence: TGTGCCAGTAGGTCGGCCGGCTCTGGAAACACCATATATTTT. This translates into CASRSAGSGNTIYF. The full variable domain, rest sourced from reference TRBV19 and TRBJ1-3, is DGGITQSPKYLFRKEGQNVTLSCEQNLNHDAMYWYRQDPGQGLRLIYYSQIVNDFQKGDIAEGYSVSREKKESFPLTVTSAQKNPTAFYLCASRSAGSGNTIYFGEGSWLTVV.